A selection of T cell receptor beta chains follows, all from one sample in a study of brain T cells in children with intractable seizures. Assay: immunoSEQ multiplex PCR; the TCRdb copy retains only in-frame clones and omits some. The sample holds approximately 41,000 clones, around nine tenths seen once. The sample was peripheral blood, taken at surgery. Receptors were obtained from a girl aged 2 to 10 with tuberous sclerosis and intractable seizures. Each CDR3 is given without its conserved first and last residue. Each record gives: J gene, V gene, CDR3 protein.

J gene: TRBJ1-5; V gene: TRBV19; CDR3 protein: ASGETGKEPQH
J gene: TRBJ2-3; V gene: TRBV4-1; CDR3 protein: ASSLWETTDTQY
J gene: TRBJ2-3; V gene: TRBV2; CDR3 protein: ASKVGLAGTDTQY
J gene: TRBJ1-4; V gene: TRBV19; CDR3 protein: ASSIEPGTGPNEKLF
J gene: TRBJ1-1; V gene: TRBV18; CDR3 protein: ASSQTGTLNTEAF
J gene: TRBJ2-5; V gene: TRBV24-1; CDR3 protein: ATSDPQETQY
J gene: TRBJ1-1; V gene: TRBV6-5; CDR3 protein: ASSPMTGMNTEAF
J gene: TRBJ2-1; V gene: TRBV5-1; CDR3 protein: ASTPPGGYEQF
J gene: TRBJ2-1; V gene: TRBV6-6; CDR3 protein: ASRPPIAGRNNEQF
J gene: TRBJ2-5; V gene: TRBV7-3; CDR3 protein: ASSLYDGGWQTQY
J gene: TRBJ2-2; V gene: TRBV7-6; CDR3 protein: ASSLSGGNTGELF
J gene: TRBJ2-1; V gene: TRBV11-2; CDR3 protein: ASSLDRLAHNEQF
J gene: TRBJ1-2; V gene: TRBV29-1; CDR3 protein: SVSLDRGAYGYT
J gene: TRBJ2-5; V gene: TRBV7-3; CDR3 protein: ASSRGLAGTPRGETQY
J gene: TRBJ1-4; V gene: TRBV30; CDR3 protein: AWSVQRGTGEKLF
J gene: TRBJ1-1; V gene: TRBV4-1; CDR3 protein: ASSQLRPINTEAF
J gene: TRBJ2-5; V gene: TRBV29-1; CDR3 protein: SYFSGQETQY
J gene: TRBJ2-1; V gene: TRBV7-3; CDR3 protein: ASSSSSGGAIEQF
J gene: TRBJ2-1; V gene: TRBV7-2; CDR3 protein: ASTAGGEQF
J gene: TRBJ1-4; V gene: TRBV10-3; CDR3 protein: ATASGWREKLF
J gene: TRBJ2-5; V gene: TRBV2; CDR3 protein: ASSEAVIRTGVNQETQY
J gene: TRBJ1-2; V gene: TRBV5-3; CDR3 protein: ARSLQRGQRGNYGYT
J gene: TRBJ2-3; V gene: TRBV10-3; CDR3 protein: AISAGGGPSTDTQY
J gene: TRBJ1-2; V gene: TRBV28; CDR3 protein: ASRVQANYGYT
J gene: TRBJ2-5; V gene: TRBV11-2; CDR3 protein: ASSPLTGGETQY
J gene: TRBJ2-5; V gene: TRBV5-8; CDR3 protein: ASSLATGTQETQY
J gene: TRBJ2-7; V gene: TRBV14; CDR3 protein: ASSQVRGLYYEQY
J gene: TRBJ2-3; V gene: TRBV10-3; CDR3 protein: AIRDRGTDTQY
J gene: TRBJ1-3; V gene: TRBV4-1; CDR3 protein: ASSQDRGHRGNTIY
J gene: TRBJ2-3; V gene: TRBV7-3; CDR3 protein: ASSLTGSGDGTDTQY
J gene: TRBJ1-6; V gene: TRBV3-1/TRBV3-2; CDR3 protein: ASSARVRFGNSPLH
J gene: TRBJ2-2; V gene: TRBV19; CDR3 protein: ASSIAEGVTGELF
J gene: TRBJ1-5; V gene: TRBV27; CDR3 protein: ASSLRGTNQPQH
J gene: TRBJ1-2; V gene: TRBV7-9; CDR3 protein: ASSLNQGASYT
J gene: TRBJ1-1; V gene: TRBV14; CDR3 protein: ASSRGGRTEAF